A selection of T cell receptor beta chains follows, all from one sample in a study of blood T cell repertoires in COVID-19. The repertoire was sequenced with immunoSEQ multiplex PCR; TCRdb's copy has only in-frame clones and lacks some. In the table there are under 150,000 clones, 75% to 95% of which are singletons. The specimen sequenced was peripheral blood. These receptors were taken from a human donor with active COVID-19. The donor label of this sample is uncertain. The CDR3 runs from the conserved cysteine through the conserved F or W. The D gene is left open where the match is weak. Size is omitted from some rows. Given values are once, few, many or a class for expanded clones.

-	-	TRBV4-3	TRBJ2-1	CASSHAKGMGGPYNEQFF
-	-	TRBV7-9	TRBJ2-3	CASTRTGDTDTQYF
-	TRBD1	TRBV19	TRBJ1-2	CASSRTGGNSLDGYTF
-	-	TRBV10-3	TRBJ1-3	CAISEGVGNTIYF
-	-	TRBV7-9	TRBJ2-4	CASSPRTDLTKNIQYF
once	TRBD1	TRBV2	TRBJ1-2	CASSEDRRYGYTF
-	-	TRBV15	TRBJ1-4	CATSHHREAANEKLFF
-	-	TRBV15	TRBJ1-5	CATSRAWEGPQHF
few	TRBD2	TRBV28	TRBJ2-7	CASSDSGGALDEQYF
-	TRBD1	TRBV6-5	TRBJ1-3	CASRQGAIGNTIYF
-	-	TRBV5-1	TRBJ2-3	CASSLSGSMGTDTQYF
-	TRBD2	TRBV5-4	TRBJ2-7	CASSQGLAVPPSYEQYF
-	-	TRBV29-1	TRBJ2-7	CSSKISSYEQYF
once	TRBD1	TRBV29-1	TRBJ2-2	CSVGQGTGELFF
-	TRBD1	TRBV3-1/TRBV3-2	TRBJ2-7	CASSQRDRDRDHEQYF
-	TRBD2	TRBV5-1	TRBJ2-1	CASSLETSGGSYNEQFF
-	-	TRBV27	TRBJ1-1	CASSSGLAEAFF
-	-	TRBV25-1	TRBJ2-2	CASSRGSGELFF
-	TRBD1	TRBV28	TRBJ2-1	CASTLHQGQGSSYNEQFF
-	TRBD2	TRBV10-1	TRBJ2-1	CASSESMGGTLNEQFF
-	-	TRBV3-1/TRBV3-2	TRBJ2-3	CASSQVSSTDTQYF